Presented here are 2 T cell receptor beta chains from one specimen sequenced in a study of T cell responses to AZD1222 COVID-19 vaccine. Generated by immunoSEQ multiplex PCR, the TCRdb table keeps only in-frame clones and is missing some. The sample lists fewer than 300,000 clones, over 90% occurring once. The starting material was peripheral blood, obtained on day 0 of AZD1222 vaccination. Receptor source: an adult in good health.

The V and J genes are TRBV6-4 and TRBJ1-5; D perhaps matches TRBD1 (5 bases). The CDR3 is made up of 16 amino acids. V lost 3 bases and J 0 bases, leaving 12 bases between the germline ends. The germline V gene has CDR1 MRHNA and CDR2 SNTAGT. The CDR3 is CASSERQGYSNQPQHF. As DNA, the CDR3 is TGTGCCAGCAGTGAAAGGCAGGGTTATAGCAATCAGCCCCAGCATTTT.

The rearrangement links TRBV2 to TRBJ1-6, with D tentatively TRBD1 (6 bases). The CDR3 contains 14 residues. Germline CDR1 reads SNHLY; CDR2 reads FYNNEI. The V end lost 6 bases, the J end lost 10 bases, and 16 bases lay between the germline ends. DNA for the CDR3: TGTGCCAGCAGCGGGGGCTCCAGTGGATCACCCCTCCACTTT. Translating it yields CASSGGSSGSPLHF.